This TCR beta chain was recorded in a study of blood T cell repertoires in COVID-19. V lost 2 bases and J 0 bases, leaving 8 bases between the germline ends. The CDR3 has 14 amino acids. Germline V gene sequence: CDR1 MNHEY, CDR2 SVGEGT. The table came from immunoSEQ multiplex PCR; TCRdb's copy has only in-frame clones and leaves some out. The table shows tens of thousands of clones, with around 82% occurring only once. The receptor was derived from a man aged 50 to 59 with active COVID-19. The sequencing sample was made of peripheral blood. This chain connects TRBV6-2 or TRBV6-3 to TRBJ2-7; tentative D call: TRBD2 (5 bases). CDR3 protein: CASSYGLASYEQYF. The CDR3 DNA reads TGTGCCAGCAGTTACGGGCTAGCCTCCTACGAGCAGTACTTC.